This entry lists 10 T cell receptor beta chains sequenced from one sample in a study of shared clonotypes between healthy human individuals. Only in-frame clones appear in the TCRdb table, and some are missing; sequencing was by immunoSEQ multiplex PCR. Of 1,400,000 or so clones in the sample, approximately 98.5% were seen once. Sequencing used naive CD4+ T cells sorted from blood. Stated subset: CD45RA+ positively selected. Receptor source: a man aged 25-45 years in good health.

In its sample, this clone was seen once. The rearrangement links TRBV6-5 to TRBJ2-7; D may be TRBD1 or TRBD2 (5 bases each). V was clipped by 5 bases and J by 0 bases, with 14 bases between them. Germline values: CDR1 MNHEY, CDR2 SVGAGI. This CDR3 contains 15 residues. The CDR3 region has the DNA TGTGCCAGCAGTCGGGACCCGTTCAGCTCCTACGAGCAGTACTTC. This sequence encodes CASSRDPFSSYEQYF.

In nucleotides, the CDR3 is TGTGCCTGGAACGTACTAGGGACAGGGGTTCAGCCCCAGCATTTT. It yields the protein CAWNVLGTGVQPQHF. This rearrangement joins TRBV30 to TRBJ1-5, with 10 positions matching TRBD1. Trimming took 4 bases from V and 6 from J; bases not matched to a gene: 9. The CDR3 totals 15 residues. From germline, CDR1 is GTSNPN and CDR2 SVGIG (reference sequence). Supplemented by reference TRBV30 and TRBJ1-5, the full variable domain reads SQTIHQWPATLVQPVGSPLSLECTVEGTSNPNLYWYRQAAGRGLQLLFYSVGIGQISSEVPQNLSASRPQDRQFILSSKKLLLSDSGFYLCAWNVLGTGVQPQHFGDGTRLSIL.

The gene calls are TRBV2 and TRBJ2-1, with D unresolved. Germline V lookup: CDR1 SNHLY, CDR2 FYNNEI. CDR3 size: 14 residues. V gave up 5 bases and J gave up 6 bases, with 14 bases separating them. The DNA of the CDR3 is TGTGCCAGCAGTATTACAGCCCTTGGCAATGAGCAGTTCTTC. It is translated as CASSITALGNEQFF.

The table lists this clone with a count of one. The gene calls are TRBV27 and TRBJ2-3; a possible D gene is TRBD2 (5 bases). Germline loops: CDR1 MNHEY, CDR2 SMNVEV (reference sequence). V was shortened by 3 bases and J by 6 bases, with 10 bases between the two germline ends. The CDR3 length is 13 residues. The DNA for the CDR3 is TGTGCCAGCAGTTTCCCGGGCGGGGATACGCAGTATTTT. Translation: CASSFPGGDTQYF.

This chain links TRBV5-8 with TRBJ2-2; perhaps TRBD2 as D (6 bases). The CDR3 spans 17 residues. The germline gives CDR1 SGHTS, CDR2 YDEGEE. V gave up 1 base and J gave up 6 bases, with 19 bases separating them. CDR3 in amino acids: CASSLWGDPKHSGELFF. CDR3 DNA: TGTGCCAGCAGCTTGTGGGGGGACCCAAAGCACTCCGGGGAGCTGTTTTTT.

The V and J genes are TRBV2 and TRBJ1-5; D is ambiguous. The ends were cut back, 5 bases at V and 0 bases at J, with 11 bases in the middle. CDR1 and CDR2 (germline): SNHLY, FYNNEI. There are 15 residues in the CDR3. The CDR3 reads CASSQGPYSNQPQHF. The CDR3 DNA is TGTGCCAGCAGTCAAGGACCGTATAGCAATCAGCCCCAGCATTTT.

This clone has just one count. This CDR3 reads CASSRTGRSNEQYF. CDR3 bases: TGTGCCAGCAGCCGGACAGGGAGAAGTAACGAGCAGTACTTC. The chain combines TRBV14 with TRBJ2-7; TRBD1 matches at 8 bases. With 4 bases clipped from V and 5 bases from J, the junction kept 7 bases outside the gene matches. The CDR3 totals 14 residues. Germline values: CDR1 SGHDN, CDR2 FVKESK.

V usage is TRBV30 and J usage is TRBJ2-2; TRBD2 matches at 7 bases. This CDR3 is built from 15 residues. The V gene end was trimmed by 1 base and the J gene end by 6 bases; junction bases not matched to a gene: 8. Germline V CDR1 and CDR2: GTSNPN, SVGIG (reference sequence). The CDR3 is CAWSALAVTAGELFF. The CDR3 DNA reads TGTGCCTGGAGTGCTCTAGCGGTGACTGCCGGGGAGCTGTTTTTT.

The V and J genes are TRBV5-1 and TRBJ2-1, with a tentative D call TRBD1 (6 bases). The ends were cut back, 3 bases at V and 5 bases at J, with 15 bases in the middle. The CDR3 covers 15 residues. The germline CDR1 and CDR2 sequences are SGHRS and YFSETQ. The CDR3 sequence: CASSSYRVTNNEQFF. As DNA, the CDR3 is TGCGCCAGCAGCTCATACAGGGTTACGAACAATGAGCAGTTCTTC.

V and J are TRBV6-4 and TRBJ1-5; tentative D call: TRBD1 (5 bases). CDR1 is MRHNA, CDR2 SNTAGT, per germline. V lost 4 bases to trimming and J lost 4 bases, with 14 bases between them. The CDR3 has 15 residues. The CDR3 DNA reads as TGTGCCAGCAGTGGGGTCAGGGCTTCTAATCAGCCCCAGCATTTT. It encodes CASSGVRASNQPQHF.